The clone carrying this TCR beta chain appeared a single time. The CDR3 consists of 16 residues. V lost 6 bases and J lost 2, with 17 bases in between. CDR1 is MDHEN, CDR2 SYDVKM, per germline. This specimen belongs to a study of OX40 agonist ivuxolimab in advanced cancers. The table came from immunoSEQ multiplex PCR; TCRdb's copy has only in-frame clones and leaves some out. This sample yields approximately 33,000 clones, of which roughly nine tenths are seen a single time; 38% belongs to the top ten. V and J are TRBV28 and TRBJ2-4; possibly TRBD1 for D (6 bases). The starting material was CD4+ or CD8+ T cells sorted from blood, obtained in a trial of the OX40 agonist ivuxolimab. This sequence was found in an adult with an advanced solid tumor such as melanoma, head and neck, liver or kidney cancer. Here the CDR3 reads CASSSLWGRSKNIQYF. In DNA form, the CDR3 reads TGTGCCAGCAGCAGCCTATGGGGGCGGTCCAAAAACATTCAGTACTTC.